Sequencing of this TCR beta chain was carried out in a study of shared clonotypes between healthy human individuals. The repertoire was sequenced with immunoSEQ multiplex PCR; TCRdb's copy has only in-frame clones and lacks some. The table lists about 710,000 clones, 73% of them singletons. CDR1 and CDR2 from the germline V gene are MNHNS and SASEGT. V lost 2 bases, J lost 8 bases, and 12 bases lay in between. The CDR3 is 14 residues long. The clonotype originates from a woman in her 30s in good health. Material for sequencing was memory CD4+ T cells sorted from blood. Subset defined: CD45RA-negative fraction. The V and J genes are TRBV6-1 and TRBJ2-2, with D tentatively TRBD1 or TRBD2 (5 bases each). CDR3 sequence (DNA): TGTGCCAGCAGTGAACAGCCCGGGGCTGGGGAGCTGTTTTTT. Translating it yields CASSEQPGAGELFF.